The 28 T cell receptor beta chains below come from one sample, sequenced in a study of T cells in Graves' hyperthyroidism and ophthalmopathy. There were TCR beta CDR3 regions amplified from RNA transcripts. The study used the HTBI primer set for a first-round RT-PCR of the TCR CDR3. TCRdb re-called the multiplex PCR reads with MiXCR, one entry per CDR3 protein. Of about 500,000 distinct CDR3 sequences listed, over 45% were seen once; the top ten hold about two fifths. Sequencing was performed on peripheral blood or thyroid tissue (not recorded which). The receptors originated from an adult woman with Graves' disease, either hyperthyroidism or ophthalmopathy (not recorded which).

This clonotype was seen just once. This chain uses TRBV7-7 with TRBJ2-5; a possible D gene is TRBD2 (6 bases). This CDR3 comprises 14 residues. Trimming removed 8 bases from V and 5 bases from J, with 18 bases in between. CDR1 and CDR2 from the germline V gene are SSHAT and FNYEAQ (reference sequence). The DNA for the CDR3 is TGTGCCAGCGGCCTCTTCGCTAGCGTGGAGACCCAGTACTTC. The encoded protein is CASGLFASVETQYF.

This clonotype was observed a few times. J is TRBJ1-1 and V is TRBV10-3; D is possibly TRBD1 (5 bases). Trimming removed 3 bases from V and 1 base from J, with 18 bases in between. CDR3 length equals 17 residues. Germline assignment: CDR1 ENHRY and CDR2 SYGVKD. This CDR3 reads CAISDAGRGRPNTEAFF. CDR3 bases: TGTGCCATCAGTGATGCCGGGCGGGGACGGCCGAACACTGAAGCTTTCTTT.

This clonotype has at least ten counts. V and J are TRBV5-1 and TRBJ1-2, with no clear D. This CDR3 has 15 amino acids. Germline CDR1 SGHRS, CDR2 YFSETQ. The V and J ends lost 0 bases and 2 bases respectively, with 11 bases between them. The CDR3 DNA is TGCGCCAGCAGCTTGGAATACAGCCGAAACTATGGCTACACCTTC. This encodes CASSLEYSRNYGYTF.

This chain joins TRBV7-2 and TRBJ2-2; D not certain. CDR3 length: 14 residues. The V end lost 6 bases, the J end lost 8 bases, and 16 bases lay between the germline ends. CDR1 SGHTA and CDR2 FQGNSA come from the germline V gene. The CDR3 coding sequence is TGTGCCAGCAGTAAAGACACCTACTCGGGGGAGCTGTTTTTT. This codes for CASSKDTYSGELFF.

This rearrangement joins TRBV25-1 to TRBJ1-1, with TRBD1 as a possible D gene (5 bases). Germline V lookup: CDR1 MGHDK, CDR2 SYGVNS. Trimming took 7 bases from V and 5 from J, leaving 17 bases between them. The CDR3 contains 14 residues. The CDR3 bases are TGTGCCAGCACTTCCGGGACTCTAGGGACTGAAGCTTTCTTT. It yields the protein CASTSGTLGTEAFF. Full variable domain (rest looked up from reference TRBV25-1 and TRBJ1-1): EADIYQTPRYLVIGTGKKITLECSQTMGHDKMYWYQQDPGMELHLIHYSYGVNSTEKGDLSSESTVSRIRTEHFPLTLESARPSHTSQYLCASTSGTLGTEAFFGQGTRLTVV.

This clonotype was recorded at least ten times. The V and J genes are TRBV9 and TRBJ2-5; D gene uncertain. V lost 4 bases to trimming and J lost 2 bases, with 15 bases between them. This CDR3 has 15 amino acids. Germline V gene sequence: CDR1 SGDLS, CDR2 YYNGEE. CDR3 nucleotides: TGTGCCAGCAGCTTCACCCCCGGCAATCAAGAGACCCAGTACTTC. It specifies CASSFTPGNQETQYF. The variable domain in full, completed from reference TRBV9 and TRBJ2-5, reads DSGVTQTPKHLITATGQRVTLRCSPRSGDLSVYWYQQSLDQGLQFLIQYYNGEERAKGNILERFSAQQFPDLHSELNLSSLELGDSALYFCASSFTPGNQETQYFGPGTRLLVL.

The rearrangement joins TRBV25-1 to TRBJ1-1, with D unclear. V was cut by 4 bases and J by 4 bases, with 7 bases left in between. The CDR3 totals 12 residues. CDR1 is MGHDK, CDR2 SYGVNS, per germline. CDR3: CASSGLGTEAFF. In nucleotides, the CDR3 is TGTGCCAGCAGTGGGCTCGGCACTGAAGCTTTCTTT.

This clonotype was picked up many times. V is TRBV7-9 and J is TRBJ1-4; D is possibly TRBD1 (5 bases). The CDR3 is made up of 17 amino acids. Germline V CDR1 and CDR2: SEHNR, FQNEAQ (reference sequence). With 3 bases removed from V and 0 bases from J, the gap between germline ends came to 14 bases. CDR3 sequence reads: CASSFFGTGSTNEKLFF. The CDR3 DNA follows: TGTGCCAGCAGCTTTTTCGGCACAGGATCAACTAATGAAAAACTGTTTTTT. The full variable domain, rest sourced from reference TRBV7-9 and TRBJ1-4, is DTGVSQNPRHKITKRGQNVTFRCDPISEHNRLYWYRQTLGQGPEFLTYFQNEAQLEKSRLLSDRFSAERPKGSFSTLEIQRTEQGDSAMYLCASSFFGTGSTNEKLFFGSGTQLSVL.

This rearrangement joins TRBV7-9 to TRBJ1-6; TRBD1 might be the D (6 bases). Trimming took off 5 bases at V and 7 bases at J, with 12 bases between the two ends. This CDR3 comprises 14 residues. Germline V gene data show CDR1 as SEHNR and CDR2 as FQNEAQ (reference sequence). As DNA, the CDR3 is TGTGCCAGCAGCCACCGGGACAAAAATTCACCCCTCCACTTT. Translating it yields CASSHRDKNSPLHF. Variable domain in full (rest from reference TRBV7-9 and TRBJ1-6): DTGVSQNPRHKITKRGQNVTFRCDPISEHNRLYWYRQTLGQGPEFLTYFQNEAQLEKSRLLSDRFSAERPKGSFSTLEIQRTEQGDSAMYLCASSHRDKNSPLHFGNGTRLTVT.

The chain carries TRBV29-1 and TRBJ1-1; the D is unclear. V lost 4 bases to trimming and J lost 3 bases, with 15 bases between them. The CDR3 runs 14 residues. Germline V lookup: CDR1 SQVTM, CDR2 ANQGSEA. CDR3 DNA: TGCAGCGTTGGTATGGGAGGCAAGTACACTGAAGCTTTCTTT. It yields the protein CSVGMGGKYTEAFF.

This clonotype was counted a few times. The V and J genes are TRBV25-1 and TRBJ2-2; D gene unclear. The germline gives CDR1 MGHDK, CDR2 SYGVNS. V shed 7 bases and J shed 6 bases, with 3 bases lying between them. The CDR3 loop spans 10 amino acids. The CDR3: CASKSGELFF. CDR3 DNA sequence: TGTGCCAGCAAATCCGGGGAGCTGTTTTTT.

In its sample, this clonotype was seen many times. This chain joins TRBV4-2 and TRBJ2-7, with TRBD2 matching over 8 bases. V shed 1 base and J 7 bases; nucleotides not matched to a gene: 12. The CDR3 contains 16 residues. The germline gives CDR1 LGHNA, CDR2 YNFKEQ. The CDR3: CASSQGIPAGGGEQYF. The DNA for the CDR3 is TGTGCCAGCAGCCAAGGCATTCCGGCGGGAGGTGGGGAGCAGTACTTC.

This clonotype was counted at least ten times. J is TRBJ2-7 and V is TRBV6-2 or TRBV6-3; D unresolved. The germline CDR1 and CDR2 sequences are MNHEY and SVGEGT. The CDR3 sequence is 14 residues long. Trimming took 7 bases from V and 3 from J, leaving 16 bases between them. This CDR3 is CASTHTRYYYEQYF. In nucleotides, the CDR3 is TGTGCCAGCACCCATACACGTTACTACTACGAGCAGTACTTC.

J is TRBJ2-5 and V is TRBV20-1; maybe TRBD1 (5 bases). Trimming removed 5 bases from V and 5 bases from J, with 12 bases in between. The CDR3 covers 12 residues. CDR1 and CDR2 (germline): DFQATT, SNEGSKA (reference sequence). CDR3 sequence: CSAARSGETQYF. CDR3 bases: TGCAGTGCTGCCCGATCAGGGGAGACCCAGTACTTC.

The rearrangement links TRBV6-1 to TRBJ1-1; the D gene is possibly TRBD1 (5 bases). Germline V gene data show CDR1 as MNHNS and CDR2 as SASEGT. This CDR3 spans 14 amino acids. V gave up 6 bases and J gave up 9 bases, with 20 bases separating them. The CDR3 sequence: CASRGGRSSGKAFF. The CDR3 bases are TGTGCCAGCAGGGGGGGGAGAAGTTCAGGGAAAGCTTTCTTT.

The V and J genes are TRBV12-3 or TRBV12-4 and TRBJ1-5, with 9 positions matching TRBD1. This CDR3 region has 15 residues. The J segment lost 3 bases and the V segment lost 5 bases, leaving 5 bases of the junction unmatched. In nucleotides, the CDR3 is TGTGCCAGCAGTCGACAGGGGGAGGCCAATCAGCCCCAGCATTTT. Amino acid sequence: CASSRQGEANQPQHF.

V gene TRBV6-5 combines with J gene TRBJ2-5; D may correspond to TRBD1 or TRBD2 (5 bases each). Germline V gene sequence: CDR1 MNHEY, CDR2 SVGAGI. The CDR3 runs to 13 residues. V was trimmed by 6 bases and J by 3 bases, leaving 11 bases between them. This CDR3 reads CASRTRGEETQYF. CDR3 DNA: TGTGCCAGCAGAACGAGGGGAGAAGAGACCCAGTACTTC.

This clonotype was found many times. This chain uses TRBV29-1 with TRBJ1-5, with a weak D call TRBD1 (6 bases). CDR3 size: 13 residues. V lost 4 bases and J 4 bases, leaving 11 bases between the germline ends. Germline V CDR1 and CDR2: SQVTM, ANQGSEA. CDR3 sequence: CSVGEGGNQPQHF. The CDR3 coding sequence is TGCAGCGTTGGAGAGGGGGGGAATCAGCCCCAGCATTTT.

The CDR3 here is CASSFGTGGAKGQETQYF. The DNA of the CDR3 is TGTGCCAGCAGTTTCGGGACAGGGGGCGCAAAGGGCCAAGAGACCCAGTACTTC. The chain uses TRBV12-3 or TRBV12-4 and TRBJ2-5; 12 bases line up with TRBD1. With V trimmed by 3 bases and J by 1 base, 9 bases remained unmatched. CDR3 length: 18 residues.

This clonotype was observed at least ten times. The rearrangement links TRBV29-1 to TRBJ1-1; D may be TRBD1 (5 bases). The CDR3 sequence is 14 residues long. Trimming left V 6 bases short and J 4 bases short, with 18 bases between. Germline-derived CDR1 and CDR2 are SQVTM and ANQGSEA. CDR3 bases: TGCAGCGTCCGGGACGGAACGAAGGTCACTGAAGCTTTCTTT. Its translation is CSVRDGTKVTEAFF.

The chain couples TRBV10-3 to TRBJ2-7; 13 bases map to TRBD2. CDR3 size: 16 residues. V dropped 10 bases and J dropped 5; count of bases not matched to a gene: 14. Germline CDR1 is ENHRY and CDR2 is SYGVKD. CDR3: CASRTGSGLAGNEQYF. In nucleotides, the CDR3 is TGTGCCAGCAGGACCGGCTCGGGACTAGCGGGAAACGAGCAGTACTTC.

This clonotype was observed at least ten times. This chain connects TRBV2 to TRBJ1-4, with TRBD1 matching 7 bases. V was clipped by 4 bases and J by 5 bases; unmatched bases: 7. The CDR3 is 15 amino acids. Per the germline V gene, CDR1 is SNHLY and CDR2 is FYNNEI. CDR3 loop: CASSALGQQNEKLFF. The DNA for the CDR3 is TGTGCCAGCAGTGCACTGGGACAGCAGAATGAAAAACTGTTTTTT.

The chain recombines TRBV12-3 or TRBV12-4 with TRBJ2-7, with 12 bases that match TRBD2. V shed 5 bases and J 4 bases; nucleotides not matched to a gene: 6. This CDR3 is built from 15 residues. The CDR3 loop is CASSLRGTSGYEQYF. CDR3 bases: TGTGCCAGCAGTCTTCGGGGGACTAGCGGGTACGAGCAGTACTTC.

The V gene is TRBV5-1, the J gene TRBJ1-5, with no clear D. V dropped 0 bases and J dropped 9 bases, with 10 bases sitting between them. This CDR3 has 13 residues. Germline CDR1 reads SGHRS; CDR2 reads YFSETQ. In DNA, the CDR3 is TGCGCCAGCAGCTTGGATTCGGGCGGGCCCCAGCATTTT. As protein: CASSLDSGGPQHF.

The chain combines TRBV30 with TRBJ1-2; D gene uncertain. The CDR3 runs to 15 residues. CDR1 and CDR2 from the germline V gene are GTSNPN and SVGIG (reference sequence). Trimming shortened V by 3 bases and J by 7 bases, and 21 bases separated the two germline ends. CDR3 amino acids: CAWSDIRRTWAGYTF. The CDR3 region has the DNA TGTGCCTGGAGCGATATACGCAGGACCTGGGCTGGCTACACCTTC.

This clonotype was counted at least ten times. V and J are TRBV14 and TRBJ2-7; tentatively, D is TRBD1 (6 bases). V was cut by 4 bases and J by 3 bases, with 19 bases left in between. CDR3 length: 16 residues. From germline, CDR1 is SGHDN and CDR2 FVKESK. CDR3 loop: CASSPRRGTLIYEQYF. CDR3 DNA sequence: TGTGCCAGCAGCCCTCGACGTGGGACATTAATCTACGAGCAGTACTTC.

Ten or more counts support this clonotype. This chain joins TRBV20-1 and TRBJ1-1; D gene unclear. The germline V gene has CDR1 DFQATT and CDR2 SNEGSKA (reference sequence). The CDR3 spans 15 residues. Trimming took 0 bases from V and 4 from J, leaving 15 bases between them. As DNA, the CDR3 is TGCAGTGCTAGAGATGAAGCGGACTTGGTCACTGAAGCTTTCTTT. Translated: CSARDEADLVTEAFF.

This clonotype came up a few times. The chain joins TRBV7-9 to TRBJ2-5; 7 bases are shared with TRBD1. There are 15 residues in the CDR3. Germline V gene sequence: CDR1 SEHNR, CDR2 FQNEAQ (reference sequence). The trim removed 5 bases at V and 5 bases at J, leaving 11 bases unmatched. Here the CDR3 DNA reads TGTGCCAGCAGCCCCGTGAAAGGGGGCCGGGAGACCCAGTACTTC. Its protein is CASSPVKGGRETQYF.